These 2 T cell receptor beta chains originate from one sample sequenced in a study of tumor-infiltrating lymphocytes in oesophageal squamous cell carcinoma. TCRdb ran MiXCR on the PCR reads and lists one entry per CDR3 protein. This sample has approximately 20,000 distinct CDR3 sequences, with around 40% found just once. Sequenced sample: esophageal tumor tissue. These receptors were collected from a male donor with esophageal squamous cell carcinoma.

In this sample, this clonotype turned up once. No conserved phenylalanine or tryptophan ends this CDR3, so it is likely a read error. No DNA is shown, since the ends of the CDR3 on it are uncertain; the CDR3 is the one TCRdb lists. This chain joins TRBV6-6 and TRBJ2-6; the table's D call of TRBD1 was not tested on the DNA. 17 amino acids form the CDR3, both terminal residues included. CDR1 and CDR2 (germline): MNHNY, SVGAGI (reference sequence). The CDR3 protein is CASSPGQDYSYEQYFGA.

The rearrangement uses TRBV19 and TRBJ1-2; TRBD1 agrees at 9 bases. CDR3 size: 15 residues. Losses at the gene ends were 3 bases for V and 6 bases for J; bases not matched to a gene: 8. In germline, CDR1 is LNHDA, CDR2 SQIVND (reference sequence). The CDR3 region has the DNA TGTGCCAGTAGTATGGGACAGGGTATAATGGATGGCTACACCTTC. It codes for CASSMGQGIMDGYTF.